The 25 T cell receptor beta chains listed next were all sequenced from one sample in a study of shared clonotypes between healthy human individuals. Cells designated naive CD8 were CD45RO-negative and were positively selected for CCR7, with terminally differentiated effector memory CD45RA+ cells excluded. Method: immunoSEQ multiplex PCR; TCRdb's copy keeps in-frame clones and lacks some. The table has roughly 550,000 clones, 95% seen once. The material sequenced was naive CD8+ T cells sorted from blood. Source of these receptors: a woman aged 25 to 39 in good health.

The rearrangement links TRBV6-6 to TRBJ2-7, with a tentative D call TRBD2 (6 bases). The V end was cut by 4 bases, the J end by 2 bases, with 18 bases between. Germline assignment: CDR1 MNHNY and CDR2 SVGAGI (reference sequence). The CDR3 runs 16 residues. The CDR3 is CASSSTMTQRAYEQYF. As DNA, the CDR3 is TGTGCCAGCAGTTCCACCATGACTCAGCGGGCCTACGAGCAGTACTTC.

The V gene is TRBV5-6, the J gene TRBJ2-7; 8 bases align to TRBD2. V trimming: 4 bases; J trimming: 3 bases; junction bases outside the gene matches: 9. The CDR3 sequence is 15 residues long. Germline assignment: CDR1 SGHDT and CDR2 YYEEEE. The CDR3 DNA follows: TGTGCCAGCAGCGGCGGGGCTAGCGGGTTCTACGAGCAGTACTTC. The encoded protein is CASSGGASGFYEQYF.

The chain carries TRBV28 and TRBJ1-2, with 9 bases matching TRBD1. CDR3 length: 16 amino acids. Germline assignment: CDR1 MDHEN and CDR2 SYDVKM. Trimming removed 4 bases from V and 3 bases from J; junction bases left unmatched: 9. The CDR3 is CASSSGWTGEDYGYTF. CDR3 bases: TGTGCCAGCAGTTCCGGGTGGACAGGGGAGGACTATGGCTACACCTTC.

This clone showed up just once. The J gene is TRBJ2-2, the V gene TRBV28; a weak D match, TRBD1 (5 bases). Trimming took 6 bases from V and 5 from J, leaving 10 bases between them. CDR1 is MDHEN, CDR2 SYDVKM, per germline. The CDR3 is 13 residues long. CDR3 residues: CASSPGFTGELFF. In DNA, the CDR3 is TGTGCCAGCAGCCCAGGGTTTACCGGGGAGCTGTTTTTT.

The chain links TRBV7-6 to TRBJ2-7, with a tentative D call TRBD2 (6 bases). Germline V CDR1 and CDR2: SGHVS, FNYEAQ. The V and J ends lost 4 bases and 2 bases respectively, with 18 bases between them. The CDR3 runs 16 residues. CDR3 protein: CASSYRTSGGTYEQYF. For the CDR3, the DNA is TGTGCCAGCAGCTACCGGACGTCTGGAGGGACCTACGAGCAGTACTTC.

The chain uses TRBV2 and TRBJ2-1, with D unclear. Trimming took 7 bases from V and 4 from J, leaving 17 bases between them. CDR3 length: 15 amino acids. Germline assignment: CDR1 SNHLY and CDR2 FYNNEI. The CDR3 nucleotides are TGTGCCAGCAAAGTATCGGAGATGGGTTACAATGAGCAGTTCTTC. Protein product: CASKVSEMGYNEQFF.

The J gene is TRBJ2-7, the V gene TRBV27; D remains ambiguous. The germline V gene encodes CDR1 MNHEY and CDR2 SMNVEV (reference sequence). V dropped 5 bases and J dropped 0 bases, with 17 bases sitting between them. The CDR3 length is 16 residues. For the CDR3, the DNA is TGTGCCAGCAGTATAAACCGAGGACGGAACTCCTACGAGCAGTACTTC. It codes for CASSINRGRNSYEQYF.

The chain carries TRBV28 and TRBJ2-1; TRBD2 agrees at 9 bases. Germline loops: CDR1 MDHEN, CDR2 SYDVKM. CDR3 length: 16 amino acids. V was pared by 6 bases and J by 9 bases, with 15 bases of the junction left unmatched. The DNA for the CDR3 is TGTGCCAGCAGCGGACCGGGACTAGCTGAGTTCAGTGAGCAGTTCTTC. The encoded protein is CASSGPGLAEFSEQFF.

This clone was observed a handful of times. The rearrangement joins TRBV7-9 to TRBJ2-7, with TRBD1 identical over 7 bases. V lost 4 bases to trimming and J lost 2 bases; unmatched junction nucleotides: 5. The germline V gene has CDR1 SEHNR and CDR2 FQNEAQ (reference sequence). The CDR3 contains 14 residues. CDR3 sequence reads: CASSSGQKTYEQYF. The CDR3 DNA reads TGTGCCAGCAGCTCGGGACAGAAAACCTACGAGCAGTACTTC.

The V gene is TRBV5-5, the J gene TRBJ1-1, with 7 bases fitting TRBD1. The CDR3 has 12 residues. Germline V gene sequence: CDR1 SGHKS, CDR2 YYEKEE (reference sequence). V gave up 1 base and J gave up 8 bases; unmatched junction bases: 2. The CDR3 coding sequence is TGTGCCAGCAGCTTGTCGGGACAGGAAGCTTTCTTT. It encodes CASSLSGQEAFF.

The chain carries TRBV4-1 and TRBJ2-7; D might be TRBD1 (6 bases). The germline CDR1 and CDR2 sequences are MGHRA and YSYEKL. The CDR3 is 15 residues long. Between the trimmed V and J ends, which lost 2 bases and 2 bases, there was a span of 13 bases. The CDR3, as DNA: TGCGCCAGCAGCCAACGGACAGCCTTAACCTACGAGCAGTACTTC. Encoded protein: CASSQRTALTYEQYF.

This sequence joins TRBV19 and TRBJ2-7; D possibly corresponds to TRBD1 (6 bases). Germline assignment: CDR1 LNHDA and CDR2 SQIVND (reference sequence). Trimming removed 5 bases at V and 0 bases at J, with 14 bases between. CDR3 length: 15 residues. The CDR3 protein is CASSHRAPSSYEQYF. In DNA, the CDR3 is TGTGCCAGTAGTCACAGGGCTCCGAGCTCCTACGAGCAGTACTTC.

The rearrangement joins TRBV27 to TRBJ2-1; maybe TRBD1 (6 bases). This CDR3 region has 14 residues. Germline V CDR1 and CDR2: MNHEY, SMNVEV (reference sequence). Trimming removed 8 bases at V and 0 bases at J, with 11 bases between. The CDR3 DNA follows: TGTGCCAGCGCCCGGGACAACTCCTACAATGAGCAGTTCTTC. Protein sequence: CASARDNSYNEQFF.

The chain is built from TRBV27 and TRBJ1-2; TRBD1 matches at 12 bases. The CDR3 sequence is 15 residues long. With V trimmed by 8 bases and J by 8 bases, 12 bases remained unmatched. Germline V lookup: CDR1 MNHEY, CDR2 SMNVEV (reference sequence). The CDR3 loop reads CASCRRGTGGQGYTF. CDR3 sequence (DNA): TGTGCCAGCTGTAGACGCGGGACAGGGGGCCAAGGCTACACCTTC.

This clone was observed once. The rearrangement uses TRBV18 and TRBJ1-1; no clear D gene. Trimming shortened V by 2 bases and J by 0 bases, and 16 bases separated the two germline ends. This CDR3 has 17 amino acids. From germline, CDR1 is KGHSH and CDR2 LQKENI. The CDR3 region is CASSPGSHLKMNTEAFF. The DNA of the CDR3 is TGTGCCAGCTCACCAGGGTCGCATTTAAAAATGAACACTGAAGCTTTCTTT.

This chain connects TRBV9 to TRBJ2-1, with 8 bases identical to TRBD2. V shed 3 bases and J 5 bases; nucleotides not matched to a gene: 7. The V gene's germline CDR1 is SGDLS and CDR2 YYNGEE. The CDR3 loop spans 15 amino acids. The CDR3 region is CASSANGLADNEQFF. CDR3 nucleotides: TGTGCCAGCAGCGCTAATGGACTAGCCGACAATGAGCAGTTCTTC.

V gene TRBV6-1 combines with J gene TRBJ2-4, with no clear D. The V end was cut by 0 bases, the J end by 5 bases, with 5 bases between. This CDR3 is built from 13 residues. Germline V gene lookup returns CDR1 MNHNS and CDR2 SASEGT. The CDR3 region is CASSEAEENIQYF. CDR3 nucleotides: TGTGCCAGCAGTGAAGCCGAAGAAAACATTCAGTACTTC.

The chain recombines TRBV4-1 with TRBJ1-6; D call uncertain. The CDR3 has 13 amino acids. Germline V gene lookup returns CDR1 MGHRA and CDR2 YSYEKL. V gave up 4 bases and J gave up 8 bases, with 9 bases separating them. CDR3: CASSRKQDSPLHF. In nucleotides, the CDR3 is TGCGCCAGCAGCCGGAAACAAGATTCACCCCTCCACTTT.

The CDR3 spells CASSLTLAAYEQYF. CDR3 DNA sequence: TGTGCCAGCAGCTTAACACTAGCGGCCTACGAGCAGTACTTC. The V and J genes are TRBV7-6 and TRBJ2-7; 8 bases fit TRBD2. J lost 2 bases, V lost 2 bases, and 2 bases had no gene match. The CDR3 is 14 amino acids. Germline CDR1 is SGHVS and CDR2 is FNYEAQ.

The CDR3 region is CASSLEGRTYEQYF. CDR3 bases: TGTGCCAGCAGCTTGGAGGGGAGGACCTACGAGCAGTACTTC. The chain couples TRBV13 to TRBJ2-7, with D perhaps matching TRBD2 (6 bases). Trimming shortened V by 3 bases and J by 2 bases, and 11 bases separated the two germline ends. Looked up from germline, CDR1 is PRHDT and CDR2 is FYEKMQ (reference sequence). The CDR3 is 14 residues long.

The chain joins TRBV14 to TRBJ1-1; 8 bases agree with TRBD1. CDR1 SGHDN and CDR2 FVKESK come from the germline V gene. This CDR3 has 15 residues. Trimming at V came to 2 bases and at J to 8 bases, leaving 10 bases not matched to a gene. This CDR3 reads CASSQWVGTGAEAFF. DNA of the CDR3: TGTGCCAGCAGCCAATGGGTAGGGACAGGCGCGGAAGCTTTCTTT.

V and J are TRBV6-1 and TRBJ1-5, with D maybe TRBD1 (5 bases). V lost 6 bases to trimming and J lost 8 bases, with 17 bases between them. Germline V lookup: CDR1 MNHNS, CDR2 SASEGT. CDR3 length: 14 residues. CDR3 in DNA: TGTGCCAGCAGCCTAAGGTGGGGGAGTGAGCCCCAGCATTTT. This translates into CASSLRWGSEPQHF.

The J gene is TRBJ2-3, the V gene TRBV7-2; D is unclear. Trimming shortened V by 0 bases and J by 2 bases, and 6 bases separated the two germline ends. The germline V gene encodes CDR1 SGHTA and CDR2 FQGNSA. This CDR3 comprises 14 residues. The CDR3 here is CASSLAPDTDTQYF. CDR3 in DNA: TGTGCCAGCAGCTTAGCTCCAGACACAGATACGCAGTATTTT.

The genes are TRBV7-2 and TRBJ2-2; 8 positions agree with TRBD2. The CDR3 has 14 amino acids. Trimming took 5 bases from V and 5 from J; bases not matched to a gene: 4. Germline lookup yields CDR1 SGHTA and CDR2 FQGNSA. The CDR3 spells CASSPIAGTGELFF. CDR3 bases: TGTGCCAGCAGCCCAATAGCGGGAACCGGGGAGCTGTTTTTT.

The rearrangement links TRBV6-5 to TRBJ1-5, with a weak D call TRBD1 (5 bases). Trimming cost V 6 bases and J 5 bases, with 11 bases left between them. Germline lookup yields CDR1 MNHEY and CDR2 SVGAGI. This CDR3 is 13 amino acids long. The CDR3 DNA reads as TGTGCCAGCAGACCGCGAGGGGATCAGCCCCAGCATTTT. Translating it yields CASRPRGDQPQHF.